This entry lists 27 T cell receptor beta chains sequenced from one sample in a study of cytomegalovirus exposure and HLA in healthy donors. Use of 60 Vbeta and 13 Jbeta primers characterized the PCR. Here immunoSEQ multiplex PCR was the method, and the copy in TCRdb shows in-frame clones only, minus some. The data contain 150,000 to 200,000 clones, about 87% of them singletons. The sequenced sample consisted of PBMCs. The receptor set was obtained from a woman between 18 and 30 years old in good health and CMV-seronegative.

V is TRBV7-2 and J is TRBJ2-1, with 9 bases identical to TRBD1. Germline CDR1 is SGHTA and CDR2 is FQGNSA. The CDR3 is 16 amino acids. The V and J ends lost 5 bases and 9 bases, in that order; junction bases with no gene match: 14. CDR3 region: CASSRTGGGRAGEQFF. In DNA form, the CDR3 reads TGTGCCAGCAGCCGTACAGGGGGCGGGAGAGCGGGTGAGCAGTTCTTC.

This clone was counted only a few times. This rearrangement joins TRBV4-1 to TRBJ1-5; D is ambiguous. This CDR3 is 13 amino acids long. Germline V gene lookup returns CDR1 MGHRA and CDR2 YSYEKL. V lost 4 bases and J 2 bases, leaving 6 bases between the germline ends. The CDR3 nucleotides read TGCGCCAGCAGCCCGTATCGCAATCAGCCCCAGCATTTT. This encodes CASSPYRNQPQHF.

The CDR3 spells CASSAGEREKLFF. In DNA form, the CDR3 reads TGTGCCAGCAGCGCCGGCGAGAGGGAAAAACTGTTTTTT. The chain joins TRBV9 to TRBJ1-4; D gene ambiguous. V shed 3 bases and J shed 8 bases, with 11 bases lying between them. There are 13 residues in the CDR3. The germline V gene has CDR1 SGDLS and CDR2 YYNGEE. The complete variable domain, with remaining parts taken from reference TRBV9 and TRBJ1-4, reads DSGVTQTPKHLITATGQRVTLRCSPRSGDLSVYWYQQSLDQGLQFLIQYYNGEERAKGNILERFSAQQFPDLHSELNLSSLELGDSALYFCASSAGEREKLFFGSGTQLSVL.

This chain connects TRBV6-1 to TRBJ2-7; 9 bases map to TRBD1. The CDR3 has 15 residues. The V and J ends lost 6 bases and 2 bases, in that order; junction bases with no gene match: 8. CDR1 MNHNS and CDR2 SASEGT come from the germline V gene. The CDR3 coding sequence is TGTGCCAGCAGGGATGAAGGGACAGGGACCTACGAGCAGTACTTC. This translates into CASRDEGTGTYEQYF.

This chain uses TRBV4-2 with TRBJ1-4, with D possibly being TRBD1 (5 bases). Trimming removed 4 bases at V and 5 bases at J, with 17 bases between. This CDR3 region has 16 residues. The germline CDR1 and CDR2 sequences are LGHNA and YNFKEQ. The CDR3 protein is CASSPYGAEGNEKLFF. In nucleotides, the CDR3 is TGTGCCAGCAGCCCTTACGGGGCGGAGGGAAATGAAAAACTGTTTTTT.

The chain carries TRBV7-9 and TRBJ1-1, with D unresolved. The CDR3 totals 13 residues. Germline CDR1 is SEHNR and CDR2 is FQNEAQ (reference sequence). Deletions cut 5 bases from V and 5 bases from J, with 12 bases between. The chain's CDR3 is CASSRLGGTEAFF. For the CDR3, the DNA is TGTGCCAGCAGCCGCTTGGGCGGGACTGAAGCTTTCTTT.

The chain recombines TRBV19 with TRBJ1-6; no clear D gene. The V end lost 7 bases, the J end lost 7 bases, and 11 bases lay between the germline ends. The CDR3 has 13 residues. Germline V lookup: CDR1 LNHDA, CDR2 SQIVND (reference sequence). DNA for the CDR3: TGTGCCAGTAAATGGGTGGAGAATTCACCCCTCCACTTT. Its protein is CASKWVENSPLHF.

V and J are TRBV28 and TRBJ2-6; possibly TRBD2 for D (5 bases). Trimming took 3 bases from V and 2 from J, leaving 8 bases between them. Germline CDR1 and CDR2: MDHEN and SYDVKM. This CDR3 is built from 15 residues. For the CDR3, the DNA is TGTGCCAGCAGTTTCGGGGTAACTGGGGCCAACGTCCTGACTTTC. Its protein is CASSFGVTGANVLTF.

This chain joins TRBV7-2 and TRBJ2-1; TRBD2 matches at 8 bases. Germline V lookup: CDR1 SGHTA, CDR2 FQGNSA. V shed 4 bases, J shed 8 bases, and the junction held 10 bases outside the gene matches. The CDR3 is 15 amino acids. CDR3 bases: TGTGCCAGCAGCTGGAGCGGGAGTGTAGCCGATGAGCAGTTCTTC. Amino acids: CASSWSGSVADEQFF.

The J gene is TRBJ2-3, the V gene TRBV6-5; tentatively, D is TRBD2 (5 bases). V lost 6 bases, J lost 4 bases, and 17 bases lay in between. The germline CDR1 and CDR2 sequences are MNHEY and SVGAGI. This CDR3 has 15 amino acids. DNA for the CDR3: TGTGCCAGCAGCCTACTAGGTGTACGAGCAGATACGCAGTATTTT. This gives the protein CASSLLGVRADTQYF.

The genes are TRBV6-1 and TRBJ1-2; no firm D call. The germline V gene encodes CDR1 MNHNS and CDR2 SASEGT. The CDR3 extends over 14 amino acids. Between the trimmed V and J ends, which lost 3 bases and 2 bases, there was a span of 10 bases. The CDR3 here is CASSDPGWNYGYTF. In DNA, the CDR3 is TGTGCCAGCAGTGACCCAGGTTGGAACTATGGCTACACCTTC.

The count of this clone is one. V usage is TRBV19 and J usage is TRBJ2-3; TRBD1 agrees at 7 bases. V dropped 6 bases and J dropped 15; count of bases not matched to a gene: 12. Germline lookup yields CDR1 LNHDA and CDR2 SQIVND (reference sequence). The CDR3 has 12 residues. The CDR3 is CASRAPGQLHYF. CDR3 nucleotides: TGTGCCAGTAGAGCTCCGGGACAGCTGCACTATTTT.

The V and J genes are TRBV6-5 and TRBJ2-5, with no clear D. The germline V gene has CDR1 MNHEY and CDR2 SVGAGI. V dropped 4 bases and J dropped 1 base, with 13 bases sitting between them. The CDR3 covers 15 residues. The CDR3 reads CASSSSDAVQETQYF. CDR3 in DNA: TGTGCCAGCAGTTCCTCCGATGCGGTCCAAGAGACCCAGTACTTC.

This chain joins TRBV13 and TRBJ1-2; possible D gene TRBD1, 6 bases. CDR1 is PRHDT, CDR2 FYEKMQ, per germline (reference sequence). The CDR3 consists of 17 residues. Trimming took 5 bases from V and 6 from J, leaving 25 bases between them. Here the CDR3 reads CASSNYLPTKTGHGYTF. The CDR3 nucleotides read TGTGCCAGCAGCAATTACCTTCCCACAAAAACAGGGCATGGCTACACCTTC.

This clone was seen more than once but under ten times. The V call is TRBV18, the J call TRBJ2-3, with 16 positions matching TRBD2. In germline, CDR1 is KGHSH, CDR2 LQKENI. After removal of 4 bases from V and 3 bases from J, the junction contained 13 bases not matched to a gene. The CDR3 totals 20 residues. The CDR3 coding sequence is TGTGCCAGCTCACTCAATACCGGGACTAGCGGGGGGGGCCTGACAGATACGCAGTATTTT. It codes for CASSLNTGTSGGGLTDTQYF. The full variable domain, rest sourced from reference TRBV18 and TRBJ2-3, is NAGVMQNPRHLVRRRGQEARLRCSPMKGHSHVYWYRQLPEEGLKFMVYLQKENIIDESGMPKERFSAEFPKEGPSILRIQQVVRGDSAAYFCASSLNTGTSGGGLTDTQYFGPGTRLTVL.

The chain carries TRBV5-6 and TRBJ1-2, with a possible D match to TRBD1 (5 bases). This CDR3 is 15 amino acids long. V was trimmed by 6 bases and J by 2 bases, leaving 17 bases between them. Germline assignment: CDR1 SGHDT and CDR2 YYEEEE. CDR3 in DNA: TGTGCCAGCATCCTCCAACGGCAGGGAAACTATGGCTACACCTTC. Residues: CASILQRQGNYGYTF. Drawing the rest from reference TRBV5-6 and TRBJ1-2, the complete variable domain is DAGVTQSPTHLIKTRGQQVTLRCSPKSGHDTVSWYQQALGQGPQFIFQYYEEEERQRGNFPDRFSGHQFPNYSSELNVNALLLGDSALYLCASILQRQGNYGYTFGSGTRLTVV.

The chain is built from TRBV2 and TRBJ1-1; unclear D gene. The CDR3 length is 13 residues. The germline CDR1 and CDR2 sequences are SNHLY and FYNNEI. V was pared by 1 base and J by 6 bases, with 9 bases between. The CDR3: CASSEVGVAEAFF. The CDR3 DNA reads as TGTGCCAGCAGTGAAGTCGGGGTTGCTGAAGCTTTCTTT.

The genes are TRBV18 and TRBJ2-7, with D tentatively TRBD2 (5 bases). The CDR3 extends over 12 amino acids. Germline V gene data show CDR1 as KGHSH and CDR2 as LQKENI. V lost 3 bases to trimming and J lost 7 bases, with 10 bases between them. The CDR3 bases are TGTGCCAGCTCACCGCGCGAGGGAGAGCAGTACTTC. It codes for CASSPREGEQYF.

The chain has TRBV7-9 and TRBJ2-5; 10 bases map to TRBD2. Per germline, CDR1 SEHNR and CDR2 FQNEAQ (reference sequence). This CDR3 region has 15 residues. Germline trimming cut 2 bases from V and 5 bases from J; bases unmatched to any gene: 5. CDR3 DNA sequence: TGTGCCAGCAGCTTACCGGGACTAGCGAGGGAGACCCAGTACTTC. Its protein is CASSLPGLARETQYF.

The chain has TRBV10-3 and TRBJ2-5; a possible D gene is TRBD1 (6 bases). The J call is in doubt because the DNA end fits TRBJ2-7 better. The germline V gene encodes CDR1 ENHRY and CDR2 SYGVKD. The CDR3 runs 14 residues. The CDR3 sequence: CATSPWTADNEQYF. As DNA, the CDR3 is TGTGCCACCTCTCCCTGGACAGCGGACAACGAGCAGTACTTC.

The chain carries TRBV19 and TRBJ1-6, with TRBD1 as a possible D gene (5 bases). With 10 bases removed from V and 4 bases from J, the gap between germline ends came to 11 bases. There are 13 residues in the CDR3. CDR1 LNHDA and CDR2 SQIVND come from the germline V gene (reference sequence). This CDR3 is CATQQEYNSPLHF. The DNA for the CDR3 is TGTGCCACCCAACAGGAATATAATTCACCCCTCCACTTT.

The chain couples TRBV4-1 to TRBJ2-5; 8 nucleotides line up with TRBD2. CDR3 length equals 16 residues. V lost 0 bases, J lost 5 bases, and 8 bases stayed unmatched. The germline V gene has CDR1 MGHRA and CDR2 YSYEKL. The CDR3 is CASSQDRGGGKETQYF. The CDR3, as DNA: TGCGCCAGCAGCCAAGATCGAGGCGGGGGGAAGGAGACCCAGTACTTC.

The J gene is TRBJ2-3, the V gene TRBV7-6; tentatively, D is TRBD2 (6 bases). The CDR3 sequence is 17 residues long. CDR1 and CDR2 from the germline V gene are SGHVS and FNYEAQ. V was clipped by 2 bases and J by 3 bases, with 18 bases between them. The CDR3 loop is CASSLFIPGVKTDTQYF. CDR3 nucleotide sequence: TGTGCCAGCAGCTTATTTATTCCGGGAGTGAAAACAGATACGCAGTATTTT.

The gene calls are TRBV30 and TRBJ1-2; 8 bases line up with TRBD1. Trimming cost V 5 bases and J 2 bases; bases outside gene matches: 4. The CDR3 covers 13 residues. CDR1 is GTSNPN and CDR2 is SVGIG in the germline V gene (reference sequence). CDR3 protein: CAWGQGKNYGYTF. The CDR3 DNA follows: TGTGCCTGGGGACAGGGAAAGAACTATGGCTACACCTTC.

This clone occurred a few times. The V gene is TRBV5-1, the J gene TRBJ1-1; D possibly corresponds to TRBD1 (6 bases). The CDR3 is 15 amino acids. Per germline, CDR1 SGHRS and CDR2 YFSETQ. The V end lost 0 bases, the J end lost 1 base, and 10 bases lay between the germline ends. CDR3 DNA sequence: TGCGCCAGCAGCTTGGTGGGGGCGGAGAACACTGAAGCTTTCTTT. Its translation is CASSLVGAENTEAFF.

This clone was observed a single time. V gene TRBV6-1 combines with J gene TRBJ1-4, with D unclear. Germline V gene data show CDR1 as MNHNS and CDR2 as SASEGT. There are 12 residues in the CDR3. Trimming cost V 2 bases and J 7 bases, with 5 bases left between them. This chain's CDR3 is CASSENGEKLFF. The CDR3 nucleotides are TGTGCCAGCAGTGAAAACGGTGAAAAACTGTTTTTT.

The rearrangement joins TRBV12-5 to TRBJ2-2; 7 nucleotides align to TRBD1. The CDR3 runs 17 residues. The germline gives CDR1 LGHNT, CDR2 FRNRAP. The ends lost 1 base at V and 3 bases at J; junction bases unmatched: 8. Here the CDR3 DNA reads TGTGCTAGTGGTTTGGGCCAGACAGGGACCCACACCGGGGAGCTGTTTTTT. Translation gives CASGLGQTGTHTGELFF.